This T cell receptor beta chain derives from a study of graft-versus-host responses after intestinal transplantation. Germline CDR1 reads SGHDT; CDR2 reads YYEEEE. The length of the CDR3 is 14 residues. Trimming left V 5 bases short and J 6 bases short, with 15 bases between. Profiled with immunoSEQ multiplex PCR; TCRdb holds only in-frame clones, not every one. The table shows fewer than 45,000 clones, with around 96% occurring only once. The receptor was isolated from a human patient who received an intestinal transplant, so some T cells may come from the graft donor. Sample: PBMCs, taken 16 days after intestinal transplant. The chain joins TRBV5-6 to TRBJ2-1; D remains unclear. As DNA, the CDR3 is TGTGCCAGCAGTTCGGTGTTAAAAGGCAATGAGCAGTTCTTC. It encodes CASSSVLKGNEQFF.